These 9 T cell receptor beta chains share one sample of origin, sequenced in a study of shared clonotypes between healthy human individuals. Profiled with immunoSEQ multiplex PCR; TCRdb holds only in-frame clones, not every one. This table holds 2 million or so clones, 90% to 95% found once. Specimen: naive CD4+ T cells sorted from blood. Described subset: CD45RA+ positively selected. The origin of the receptors is a man between 18 and 35 years old in good health.

The chain carries TRBV28 and TRBJ2-5; a possible D gene is TRBD1 (6 bases). In germline, CDR1 is MDHEN, CDR2 SYDVKM. The CDR3 extends over 14 amino acids. The V gene lost 4 bases and the J gene lost 5 bases, with 14 bases spanning the gap. The DNA of the CDR3 is TGTGCCAGCAGTTGGGGGCGACCCCGGGAGACCCAGTACTTC. The encoded protein is CASSWGRPRETQYF.

This chain links TRBV6-4 with TRBJ2-7; 8 bases fit TRBD1. V shed 0 bases, J shed 5 bases, and the junction held 9 bases outside the gene matches. Germline lookup yields CDR1 MRHNA and CDR2 SNTAGT. This CDR3 has 16 residues. CDR3 region: CASSDSIRGRFHEQYF. Here the CDR3 DNA reads TGTGCCAGCAGTGACTCGATCAGGGGGCGATTCCACGAGCAGTACTTC.

V usage is TRBV7-2 and J usage is TRBJ1-2; D unclear. Germline V lookup: CDR1 SGHTA, CDR2 FQGNSA. V was trimmed by 5 bases and J by 6 bases, leaving 10 bases between them. CDR3 length: 12 amino acids. The CDR3 loop is CASSPGRDGYTF. In DNA form, the CDR3 reads TGTGCCAGCAGCCCGGGGAGGGATGGCTACACCTTC.

The V call is TRBV6-5, the J call TRBJ1-2; 7 bases map to TRBD1. The germline V gene encodes CDR1 MNHEY and CDR2 SVGAGI. V shed 5 bases, J shed 3 bases, and the junction held 9 bases outside the gene matches. This CDR3 is built from 15 residues. CDR3 loop: CASSRDRVKDYGYTF. The CDR3 DNA reads as TGTGCCAGCAGTCGCGACAGGGTAAAGGACTATGGCTACACCTTC.

The rearrangement uses TRBV5-5 and TRBJ2-7; a possible D gene is TRBD2 (6 bases). Germline CDR1 is SGHKS and CDR2 is YYEKEE (reference sequence). Deletions cut 3 bases from V and 4 bases from J, with 11 bases between. There are 13 residues in the CDR3. The CDR3 is CASSWRELYEQYF. CDR3 bases: TGTGCCAGCAGCTGGAGGGAATTATACGAGCAGTACTTC.

This clone occurred a few times. This chain connects TRBV10-1 to TRBJ2-5; 9 nucleotides match TRBD1. The length of the CDR3 is 16 residues. Trimming at V came to 11 bases and at J to 5 bases, leaving 18 bases not matched to a gene. Germline CDR1 reads WNHNN; CDR2 reads SYGVQD (reference sequence). CDR3 loop: CAPPRTGDPKWETQYF. The DNA for the CDR3 is TGCGCCCCCCCGCGGACAGGGGACCCCAAGTGGGAGACCCAGTACTTC.

This clone was observed a single time. The chain has TRBV25-1 and TRBJ2-5; 10 bases are shared with TRBD1. The junction had 6 bases not matched to a gene; V was cut back by 4 bases and J by 4 bases. The CDR3 consists of 15 residues. Germline lookup yields CDR1 MGHDK and CDR2 SYGVNS. CDR3 region: CASSGPGQGRETQYF. The CDR3 DNA reads TGTGCCAGCAGTGGGCCGGGACAGGGGAGAGAGACCCAGTACTTC.

The J gene is TRBJ1-6, the V gene TRBV27, with 8 bases fitting TRBD1. The germline V gene encodes CDR1 MNHEY and CDR2 SMNVEV (reference sequence). V lost 4 bases, J lost 11 bases, and 4 bases stayed unmatched. This CDR3 comprises 13 residues. The CDR3 region has the DNA TGTGCCAGCAGTTGGGACAGGTGGACACCCCTCCACTTT. It yields the protein CASSWDRWTPLHF.

The chain combines TRBV5-1 with TRBJ2-3; 10 nucleotides match TRBD2. Per germline, CDR1 SGHRS and CDR2 YFSETQ. V dropped 0 bases and J dropped 5; count of bases not matched to a gene: 3. This CDR3 has 15 amino acids. CDR3 DNA: TGCGCCAGCAGCTTGGCTAGCGGGAGTATAGATACGCAGTATTTT. Translated, it gives CASSLASGSIDTQYF.